The T cell receptor (beta chain) described here comes from a study of T cells in Graves' hyperthyroidism and ophthalmopathy. TCR beta CDR3 sequences were amplified from RNA transcripts. Carried out on the TCR CDR3, a first-round RT-PCR used the HTBI primer set. TCRdb fed the multiplex PCR reads into MiXCR, producing one record per CDR3 protein. The table has approximately 410,000 distinct CDR3 sequences, roughly 14% seen once. This clonotype was picked up many times. Per the germline V gene, CDR1 is GTSNPN and CDR2 is SVGIG (reference sequence). CDR3 size: 15 residues. V was clipped by 3 bases and J by 6 bases; unmatched bases: 13.

The origin of this receptor is a man aged 18-30 years with Graves' ophthalmopathy. The chain is built from TRBV30 and TRBJ1-1, with TRBD1 identical over 7 bases. Input material: blood. The CDR3 protein is CAWSPLQGKVAEAFF. CDR3 DNA: TGTGCCTGGAGCCCCCTACAGGGGAAGGTCGCTGAAGCTTTCTTT.